These T cell receptor beta chains were read from a single sample in a study of post-analysis software for immune sequencing data. MiXCR, applied by TCRdb to the PCR reads, yields one record per CDR3 protein. The data show fewer than 600,000 distinct CDR3 sequences, with roughly 45% seen just once and 9% to 13% held by the top ten. Sequencing was performed on blood. Receptor source: a girl aged 10-17 years with multiple sclerosis. The CDR3 runs from the conserved cysteine through the conserved F or W. The D gene is left open where the match is weak. Size is omitted from some rows. Given values are once, few, many or a class for expanded clones.

size,V,D,J,CDR3,DNA
NA,TRBV28,NA,TRBJ2-1,CASRSTLAEQFF,TGTGCCAGCAGATCTACGTTGGCTGAGCAGTTCTTC
NA,TRBV20-1,NA,TRBJ2-1,CSARMRGGPRYNEQFF,TGCAGTGCTAGGATGCGCGGAGGCCCTAGATACAATGAGCAGTTCTTC
NA,TRBV3-1,TRBD2,TRBJ2-1,CASSSTSGRGNEQFF,TGTGCCAGCAGCTCCACTAGCGGGAGAGGGAATGAGCAGTTCTTC
NA,TRBV4-1,NA,TRBJ2-7,CASSQDHGRSYEQYF,TGCGCCAGCAGCCAAGACCACGGGCGGAGCTACGAGCAGTACTTC
NA,TRBV24-1,NA,TRBJ2-5,CATSDIVDTNQETQYF,TGTGCCACCAGTGATATCGTGGACACCAACCAAGAGACCCAGTACTTC
NA,TRBV5-1,TRBD1,TRBJ1-4,CASSLPTGASNEKLFF,TGCGCCAGCAGCTTACCCACAGGGGCCAGTAATGAAAAACTGTTTTTT
NA,TRBV6-5,NA,TRBJ1-1,CASSSFGRNTEAFF,TGTGCCAGCAGTTCCTTCGGGAGGAACACTGAAGCTTTCTTT
NA,TRBV25-1,NA,TRBJ2-2,CASARLAGELFF,TGTGCCAGCGCCCGATTGGCCGGGGAGCTGTTTTTT
NA,TRBV20-1,TRBD2,TRBJ2-7,CSTRGPSGRLLYEQYF,TGCAGTACTAGAGGGCCTAGCGGGAGACTCCTCTACGAGCAGTACTTC
NA,TRBV7-9,TRBD1,TRBJ1-2,CAGSRDRDGYTF,TGTGCCGGCAGCCGGGACAGGGATGGCTACACCTTC
NA,TRBV27,TRBD2,TRBJ2-5,CASRIAGGPRETQYF,TGTGCCAGCAGAATCGCGGGAGGGCCTAGAGAGACCCAGTACTTC
NA,TRBV6-5,NA,TRBJ2-7,CASSAGGGTYEQYF,TGTGCCAGCAGTGCCGGCGGTGGGACCTACGAGCAGTACTTC
few,TRBV28,NA,TRBJ2-4,CASRPGSGGEGAKNIQYF,TGTGCCAGCCGACCGGGTTCGGGGGGCGAAGGGGCCAAAAACATTCAGTACTTC
few,TRBV2,NA,TRBJ2-7,CASRDIRIYEQYF,TGTGCCAGCCGGGACATTCGAATTTACGAGCAGTACTTC
NA,TRBV20-1,TRBD2,TRBJ2-1,CSARATSGSRYERFF,TGCAGTGCTAGAGCTACTAGCGGGAGTAGGTATGAGCGGTTCTTC
NA,TRBV10-3,NA,TRBJ1-5,CAISEGGAEQPQHF,TGTGCCATCAGTGAGGGGGGGGCAGAGCAGCCCCAGCATTTT
NA,TRBV4-1,NA,TRBJ1-2,CASSQASGDYTF,TGCGCCAGCAGCCAAGCATCCGGGGACTACACCTTC
NA,TRBV20-1,TRBD2,TRBJ2-3,CSARSGGSPTDTQYF,TGCAGTGCTAGGTCGGGCGGGAGTCCCACAGATACGCAGTATTTT
NA,TRBV7-2,TRBD1,TRBJ2-7,CASSATGVSYEQYF,TGTGCCAGCAGCGCGACAGGGGTCTCCTACGAGCAGTACTTC
NA,TRBV12-3/TRBV12-4,NA,TRBJ2-5,CASSRMASQGTQYF,TGTGCCAGCAGTAGGATGGCCAGTCAAGGGACCCAGTACTTC
NA,TRBV5-1,TRBD1,TRBJ2-1,CASSAGTGSSREQFF,TGCGCCAGCAGCGCAGGGACAGGTTCTTCTCGAGAGCAGTTCTTC
NA,TRBV5-1,NA,TRBJ2-7,CASSLEGSVYYEQYF,TGCGCCAGCAGCTTGGAAGGGTCTGTTTACTACGAGCAGTACTTC
few,TRBV20-1,NA,TRBJ1-4,CSANYGESTNEKLFF,TGCAGTGCTAACTACGGGGAATCAACTAATGAAAAACTGTTTTTT
few,TRBV19,TRBD2,TRBJ2-7,CASSIGASGTYEQYF,TGTGCCAGTAGTATAGGGGCTAGCGGGACCTACGAGCAGTACTTC
NA,TRBV6-2/TRBV6-3,NA,TRBJ2-7,CARGGVTYEQYF,TGTGCCAGAGGGGGGGTAACCTACGAGCAGTACTTC
NA,TRBV7-3,TRBD1,TRBJ2-7,CASSLNRGADHEQYF,TGTGCCAGCAGCTTAAACAGGGGTGCGGACCACGAGCAGTACTTC
NA,TRBV13,NA,TRBJ2-5,CASSLGTAEKETQYF,TGTGCCAGCAGCTTGGGCACAGCGGAGAAAGAGACCCAGTACTTC
once,TRBV3-1,NA,TRBJ2-1,CASSQGSGTSNEQFF,TGTGCCAGCAGCCAAGGTTCCGGGACAAGCAATGAGCAGTTCTTC
NA,TRBV11-2,NA,TRBJ2-1,CASSFTGTYEQFF,TGTGCCAGCAGCTTCACAGGGACCTACGAGCAGTTCTTC
few,TRBV7-2,TRBD2,TRBJ2-7,CASSSLAGDSDEQYF,TGTGCCAGCAGCTCCTTAGCGGGAGATAGCGACGAGCAGTACTTC
NA,TRBV7-3,TRBD2,TRBJ2-1,CASSLIGRFTFF,TGTGCCAGCAGCTTAATCGGGAGGTTCACGTTCTTC
NA,TRBV5-6,TRBD2,TRBJ2-1,CASSLNFWGLAGDQPRSEQFF,TGTGCCAGCAGCTTGAATTTTTGGGGACTAGCGGGAGACCAACCAAGGTCGGAGCAGTTCTTC
few,TRBV27,NA,TRBJ2-3,CASTHLGQRDPDTQYF,TGTGCCAGCACCCATTTGGGCCAACGGGATCCAGATACGCAGTATTTT
few,TRBV20-1,TRBD1,TRBJ2-3,CSASRDRATDTQYF,TGCAGTGCTAGTCGGGACAGGGCTACAGATACGCAGTATTTT
few,TRBV12-3/TRBV12-4,TRBD2,TRBJ2-5,CASSLDSGGETQYF,TGTGCCAGCAGTTTAGACTCGGGAGGAGAGACCCAGTACTTC
NA,TRBV20-1,NA,TRBJ2-2,CRADIANTGELFF,TGCAGGGCGGACATCGCGAACACCGGGGAGCTGTTTTTT
few,TRBV4-1,TRBD2,TRBJ2-7,CASSQPTSGSYEQYF,TGCGCCAGCAGCCAACCGACTAGCGGGAGTTACGAGCAGTACTTC
few,TRBV19,NA,TRBJ2-7,CASSDEYYEQYF,TGTGCCAGTAGTGACGAATACTACGAGCAGTACTTC
NA,TRBV5-1,TRBD2,TRBJ2-2,CASSREGTSGANTGELFF,TGCGCCAGCAGCAGGGAAGGGACTAGCGGGGCGAACACCGGGGAGCTGTTTTTT
NA,TRBV7-2,NA,TRBJ1-1,CASSFWGNTEAFF,TGTGCCAGCAGCTTTTGGGGTAACACTGAAGCTTTCTTT
few,TRBV27,TRBD1,TRBJ2-1,CASSLRMTGYNEQFF,TGTGCCAGCAGTTTGCGCATGACAGGGTACAATGAGCAGTTCTTC
few,TRBV20-1,NA,TRBJ1-4,CSARSPTNEKLFF,TGCAGTGCTAGGTCACCAACTAATGAAAAACTGTTTTTT
NA,TRBV2,NA,TRBJ1-4,CASSWDKNEKLFF,TGTGCCAGCAGTTGGGACAAGAATGAAAAACTGTTTTTT
few,TRBV4-2,NA,TRBJ2-1,CASSQAPFNQGEQFF,TGTGCCAGCAGCCAAGCCCCTTTTAACCAGGGGGAGCAGTTCTTC
NA,TRBV5-1,TRBD1,TRBJ1-2,CASSPGQGLRYGYTF,TGCGCCAGCAGCCCTGGACAGGGCCTACGCTATGGCTACACCTTC
few,TRBV25-1,NA,TRBJ2-7,CASSESRDPYEQYF,TGTGCCAGCAGTGAATCCAGGGACCCCTACGAGCAGTACTTC
NA,TRBV20-1,NA,TRBJ2-7,CSARADSGYEQYF,TGCAGTGCTAGAGCGGATAGCGGTTACGAGCAGTACTTC
few,TRBV20-1,TRBD2,TRBJ2-5,CSAMTSGKVETQYF,TGCAGTGCTATGACTAGCGGGAAGGTGGAGACCCAGTACTTC